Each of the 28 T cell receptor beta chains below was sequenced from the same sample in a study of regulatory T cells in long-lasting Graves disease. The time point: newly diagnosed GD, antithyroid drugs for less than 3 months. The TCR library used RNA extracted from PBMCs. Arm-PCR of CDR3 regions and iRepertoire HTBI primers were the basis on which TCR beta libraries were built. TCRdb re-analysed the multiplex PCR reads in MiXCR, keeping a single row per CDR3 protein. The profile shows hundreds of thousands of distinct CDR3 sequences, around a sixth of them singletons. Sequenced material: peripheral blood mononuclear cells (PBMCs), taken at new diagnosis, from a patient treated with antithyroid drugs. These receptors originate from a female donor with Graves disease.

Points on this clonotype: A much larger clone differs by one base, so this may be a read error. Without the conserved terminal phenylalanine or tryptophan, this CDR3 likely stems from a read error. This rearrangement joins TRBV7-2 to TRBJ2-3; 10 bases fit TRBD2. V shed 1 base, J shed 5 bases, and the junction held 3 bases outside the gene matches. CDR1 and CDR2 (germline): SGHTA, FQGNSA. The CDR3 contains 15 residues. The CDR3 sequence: CASSLERGGEDTQYL. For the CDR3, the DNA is TGTGCCAGCAGCTTAGAGCGGGGGGGCGAAGATACGCAGTATCTT.

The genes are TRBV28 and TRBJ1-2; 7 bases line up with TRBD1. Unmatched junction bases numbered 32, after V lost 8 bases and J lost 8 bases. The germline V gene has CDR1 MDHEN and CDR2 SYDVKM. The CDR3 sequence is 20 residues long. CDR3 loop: CASGSFRRPTNNRGLGGYTF. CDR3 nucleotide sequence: TGTGCCAGCGGATCTTTTCGGAGACCGACGAATAACAGGGGCCTTGGCGGCTACACCTTC.

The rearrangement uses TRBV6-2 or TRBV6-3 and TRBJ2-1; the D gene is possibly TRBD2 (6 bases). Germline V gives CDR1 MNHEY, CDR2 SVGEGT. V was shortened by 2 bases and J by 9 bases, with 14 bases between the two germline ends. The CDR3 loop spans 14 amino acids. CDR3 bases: TGTGCCAGCAGTTACCCTCCGGGAGCTGTTGAGCAGTTCTTC. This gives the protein CASSYPPGAVEQFF.

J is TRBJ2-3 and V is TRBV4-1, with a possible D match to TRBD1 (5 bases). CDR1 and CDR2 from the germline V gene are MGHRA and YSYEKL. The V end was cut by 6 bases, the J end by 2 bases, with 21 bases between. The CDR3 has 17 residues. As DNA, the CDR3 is TGCGCCAGCAGTCGATCAAGACAGTTAAGGGACACAGATACGCAGTATTTT. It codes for CASSRSRQLRDTDTQYF.

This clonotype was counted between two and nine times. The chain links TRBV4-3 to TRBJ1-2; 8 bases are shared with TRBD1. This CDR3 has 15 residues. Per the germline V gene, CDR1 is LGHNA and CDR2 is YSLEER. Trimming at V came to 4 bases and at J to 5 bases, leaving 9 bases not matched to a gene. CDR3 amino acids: CASSPTRDRSYGYTF. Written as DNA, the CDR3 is TGCGCCAGCAGCCCTACCCGGGACAGGTCGTATGGCTACACCTTC.

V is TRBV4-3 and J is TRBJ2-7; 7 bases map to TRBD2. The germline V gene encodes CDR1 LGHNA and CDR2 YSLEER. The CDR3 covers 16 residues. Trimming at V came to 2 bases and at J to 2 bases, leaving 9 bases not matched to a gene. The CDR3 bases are TGCGCCAGCAGCCAACCCGCCGGGGGAGGGACCTACGAGCAGTACTTC. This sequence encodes CASSQPAGGGTYEQYF.

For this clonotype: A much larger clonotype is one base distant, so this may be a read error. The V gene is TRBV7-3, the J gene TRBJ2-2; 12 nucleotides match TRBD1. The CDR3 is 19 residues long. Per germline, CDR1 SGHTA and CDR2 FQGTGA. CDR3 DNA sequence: TGTGCCAGCGGCTTAAGGGTCCGGGACAGGGGGCTGTACACCGGGGAGCTGTTTTTT. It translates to CASGLRVRDRGLYTGELFF.

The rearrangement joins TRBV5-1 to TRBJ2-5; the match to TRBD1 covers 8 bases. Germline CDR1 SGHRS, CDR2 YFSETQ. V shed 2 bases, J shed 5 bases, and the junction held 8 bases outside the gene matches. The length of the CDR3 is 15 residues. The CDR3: CASSLQQGGGETQYF. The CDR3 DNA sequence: TGCGCCAGCAGCTTACAACAGGGGGGCGGGGAGACCCAGTACTTC.

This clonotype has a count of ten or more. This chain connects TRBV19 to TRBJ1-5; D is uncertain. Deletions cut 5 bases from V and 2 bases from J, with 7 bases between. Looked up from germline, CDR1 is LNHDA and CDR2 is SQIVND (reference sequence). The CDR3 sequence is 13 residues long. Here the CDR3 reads CASSLARNQPQHF. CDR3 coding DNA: TGTGCCAGTAGTTTGGCACGCAATCAGCCCCAGCATTTT. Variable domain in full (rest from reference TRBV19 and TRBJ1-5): DGGITQSPKYLFRKEGQNVTLSCEQNLNHDAMYWYRQDPGQGLRLIYYSQIVNDFQKGDIAEGYSVSREKKESFPLTVTSAQKNPTAFYLCASSLARNQPQHFGDGTRLSIL.

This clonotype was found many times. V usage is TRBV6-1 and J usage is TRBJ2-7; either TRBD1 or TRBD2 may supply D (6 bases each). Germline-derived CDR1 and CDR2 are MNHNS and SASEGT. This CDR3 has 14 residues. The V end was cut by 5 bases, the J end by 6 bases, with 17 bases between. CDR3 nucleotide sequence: TGTGCCAGCAGTAAAGACATCGGAGGGGGCGAGCAGTACTTC. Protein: CASSKDIGGGEQYF.

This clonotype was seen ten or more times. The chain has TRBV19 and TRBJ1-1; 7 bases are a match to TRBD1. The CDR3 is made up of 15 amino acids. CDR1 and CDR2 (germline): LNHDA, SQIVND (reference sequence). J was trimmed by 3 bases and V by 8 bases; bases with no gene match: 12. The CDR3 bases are TGTGCCAGTGCATACGGGACAGCCGAGGACACTGAAGCTTTCTTT. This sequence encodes CASAYGTAEDTEAFF.

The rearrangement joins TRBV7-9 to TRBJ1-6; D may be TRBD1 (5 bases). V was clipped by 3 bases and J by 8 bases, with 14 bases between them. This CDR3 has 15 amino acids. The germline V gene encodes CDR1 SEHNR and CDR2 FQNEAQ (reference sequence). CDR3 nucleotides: TGTGCCAGCAGCTTCGGGACCAGGAGCGATTCACCCCTCCACTTT. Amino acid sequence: CASSFGTRSDSPLHF.

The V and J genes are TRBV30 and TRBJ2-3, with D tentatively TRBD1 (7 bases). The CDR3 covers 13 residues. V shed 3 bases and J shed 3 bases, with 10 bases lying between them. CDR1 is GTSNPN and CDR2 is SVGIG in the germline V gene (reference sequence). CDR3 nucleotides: TGTGCCTGGAGCCAGGGGGGAACAGATACGCAGTATTTT. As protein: CAWSQGGTDTQYF.

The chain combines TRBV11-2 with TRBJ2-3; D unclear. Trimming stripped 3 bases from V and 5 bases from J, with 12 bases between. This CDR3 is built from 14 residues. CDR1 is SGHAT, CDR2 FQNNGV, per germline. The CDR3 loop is CASSFDPVGDTQYF. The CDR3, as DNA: TGTGCCAGCAGCTTCGACCCTGTGGGAGATACGCAGTATTTT.

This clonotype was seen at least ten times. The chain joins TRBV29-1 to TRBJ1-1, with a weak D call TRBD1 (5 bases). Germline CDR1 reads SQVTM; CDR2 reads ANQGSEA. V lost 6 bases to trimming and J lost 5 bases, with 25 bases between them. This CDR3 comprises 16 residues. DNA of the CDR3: TGCAGCGTGTCAGGTCTACGTCTGGACACGAAGACTGAAGCTTTCTTT. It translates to CSVSGLRLDTKTEAFF.

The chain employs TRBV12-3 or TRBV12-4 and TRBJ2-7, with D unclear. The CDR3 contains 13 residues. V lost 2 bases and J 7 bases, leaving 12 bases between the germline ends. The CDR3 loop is CASSLRPTGEQYF. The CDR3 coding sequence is TGTGCCAGCAGTTTAAGGCCCACGGGTGAGCAGTACTTC.

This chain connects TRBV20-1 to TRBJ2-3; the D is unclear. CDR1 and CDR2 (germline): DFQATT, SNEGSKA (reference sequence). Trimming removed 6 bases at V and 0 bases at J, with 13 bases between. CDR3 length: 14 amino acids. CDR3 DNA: TGCAGTGCAGAGAAGCTACTTAGCACAGATACGCAGTATTTT. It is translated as CSAEKLLSTDTQYF.

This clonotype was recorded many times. The CDR3 DNA sequence: TGCAGTGCTAGAGCGGGTACGGGACCTCAAGAGACCCAGTACTTC. Its protein is CSARAGTGPQETQYF. The J gene is TRBJ2-5, the V gene TRBV20-1; D could derive from TRBD1 or TRBD2 (5 bases each). V was shortened by 1 base and J by 2 bases, with 14 bases between the two germline ends. Germline-derived CDR1 and CDR2 are DFQATT and SNEGSKA (reference sequence). The CDR3 contains 15 residues.

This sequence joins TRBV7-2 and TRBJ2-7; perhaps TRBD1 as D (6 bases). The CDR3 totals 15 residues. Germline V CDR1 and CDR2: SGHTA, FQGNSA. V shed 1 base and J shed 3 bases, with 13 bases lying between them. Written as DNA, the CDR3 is TGTGCCAGCAGCTTAGTACAGGGACCTTACTACGAGCAGTACTTC. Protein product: CASSLVQGPYYEQYF.

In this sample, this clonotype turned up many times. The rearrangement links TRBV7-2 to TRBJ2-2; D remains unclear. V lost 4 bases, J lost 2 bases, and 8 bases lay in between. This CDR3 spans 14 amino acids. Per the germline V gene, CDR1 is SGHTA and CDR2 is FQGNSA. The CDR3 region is CASSSDLNTGELFF. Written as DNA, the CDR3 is TGTGCCAGCAGCTCCGACTTAAACACCGGGGAGCTGTTTTTT.

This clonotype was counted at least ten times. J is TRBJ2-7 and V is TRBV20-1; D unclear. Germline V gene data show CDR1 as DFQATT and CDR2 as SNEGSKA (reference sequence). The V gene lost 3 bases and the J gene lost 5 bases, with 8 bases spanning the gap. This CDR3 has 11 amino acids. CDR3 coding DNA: TGCAGTGCTAGGATAGTTAACGAGCAGTACTTC. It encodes CSARIVNEQYF.

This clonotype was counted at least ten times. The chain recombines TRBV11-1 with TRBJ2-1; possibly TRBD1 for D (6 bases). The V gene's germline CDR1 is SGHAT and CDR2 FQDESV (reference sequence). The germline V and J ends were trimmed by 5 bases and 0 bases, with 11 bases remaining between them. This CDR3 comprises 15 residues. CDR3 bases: TGTGCCAGCAGCCCTATGGACAGCTCCTACAATGAGCAGTTCTTC. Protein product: CASSPMDSSYNEQFF. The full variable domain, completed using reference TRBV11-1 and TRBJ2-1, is EAEVAQSPRYKITEKSQAVAFWCDPISGHATLYWYRQILGQGPELLVQFQDESVVDDSQLPKDRFSAERLKGVDSTLKIQPAELGDSAMYLCASSPMDSSYNEQFFGPGTRLTVL.

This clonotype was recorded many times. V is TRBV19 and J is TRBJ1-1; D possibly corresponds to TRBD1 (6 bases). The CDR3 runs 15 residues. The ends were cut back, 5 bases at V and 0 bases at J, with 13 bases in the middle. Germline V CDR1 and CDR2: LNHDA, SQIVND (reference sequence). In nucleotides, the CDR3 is TGTGCCAGTAGTGACCGGGACACCTTGAACACTGAAGCTTTCTTT. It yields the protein CASSDRDTLNTEAFF.

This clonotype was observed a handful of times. Here the CDR3 DNA reads TGTGCCAGTAGTATAGATCGAACCGTCCATAGCTCCTACAATGAGCAGTTCTTC. Translated: CASSIDRTVHSSYNEQFF. The chain links TRBV19 to TRBJ2-1; D not resolved. Per germline, CDR1 LNHDA and CDR2 SQIVND (reference sequence). Trimming removed 0 bases from V and 0 bases from J, with 15 bases in between. The CDR3 runs to 18 residues.

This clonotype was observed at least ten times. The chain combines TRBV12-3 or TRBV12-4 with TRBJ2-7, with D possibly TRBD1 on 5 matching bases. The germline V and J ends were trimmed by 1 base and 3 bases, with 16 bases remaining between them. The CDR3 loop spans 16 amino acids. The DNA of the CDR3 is TGTGCCAGCAGTTTAGGGTCCAGGGTGTGGGACTACGAGCAGTACTTC. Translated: CASSLGSRVWDYEQYF.

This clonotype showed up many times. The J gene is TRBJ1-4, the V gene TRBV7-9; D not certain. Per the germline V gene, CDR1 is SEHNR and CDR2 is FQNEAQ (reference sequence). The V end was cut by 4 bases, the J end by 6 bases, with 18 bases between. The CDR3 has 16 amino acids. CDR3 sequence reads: CASSSRTGGRDEKLFF. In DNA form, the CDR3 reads TGTGCCAGCAGCTCTAGAACGGGTGGGAGAGATGAAAAACTGTTTTTT. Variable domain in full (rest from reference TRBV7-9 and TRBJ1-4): DTGVSQNPRHKITKRGQNVTFRCDPISEHNRLYWYRQTLGQGPEFLTYFQNEAQLEKSRLLSDRFSAERPKGSFSTLEIQRTEQGDSAMYLCASSSRTGGRDEKLFFGSGTQLSVL.

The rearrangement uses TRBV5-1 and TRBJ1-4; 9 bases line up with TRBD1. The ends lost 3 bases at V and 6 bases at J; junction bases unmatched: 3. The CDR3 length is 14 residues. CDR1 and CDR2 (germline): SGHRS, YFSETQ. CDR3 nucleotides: TGCGCCAGCAGCTCGACAGGGGGTTATGAAAAACTGTTTTTT. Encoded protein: CASSSTGGYEKLFF.

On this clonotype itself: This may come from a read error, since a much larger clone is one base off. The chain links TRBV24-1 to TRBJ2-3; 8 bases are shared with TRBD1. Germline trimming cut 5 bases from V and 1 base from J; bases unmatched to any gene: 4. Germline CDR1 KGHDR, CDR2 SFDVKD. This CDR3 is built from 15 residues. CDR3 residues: CATSGRGQGTDTQYF. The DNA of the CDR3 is TGTGCCACCAGTGGTAGGGGACAGGGCACAGATACGCAGTATTTT.